This T cell receptor beta chain comes out of a study of blood T cell repertoires in COVID-19. At the level of the study: Material from acute and convalescent COVID-19 was sourced from the United States, Italy and Spain.

This CDR3 has 16 amino acids. Germline-derived CDR1 and CDR2 are SEHNR and FQNEAQ (reference sequence). V was trimmed by 0 bases and J by 0 bases, leaving 8 bases between them. In its sample, this clone was seen once. Authors' analysis steps: Using reference gene primer amplification, nucleated cell counts were estimated. Repertoires were generated with immunoSEQ multiplex PCR, while TCRdb's copy carries only in-frame clones and drops some. From that table come the V and J calls and clone size; the DNA was used to work out D and trimming. The sample lists about 78,000 clones, roughly 86% occurring once.

The receptor's source is a man in his forties or fifties with active or convalescent COVID-19. This sequence joins TRBV7-9 and TRBJ2-2; D is unclear. Sequenced: peripheral blood. The CDR3 bases are TGTGCCAGCAGCTTAGCGGCCACAGCGAACACCGGGGAGCTGTTTTTT. Its protein is CASSLAATANTGELFF.